This record concerns one T cell receptor beta chain sequence. Its matching antigen is unknown. Researchers ran the PCR with 60 Vbeta and 13 Jbeta primers. TCRdb's table, derived via immunoSEQ multiplex PCR, lists solely in-frame clones and lacks some. The repertoire consists of about 150,000 clones, with roughly 64% occurring once and the leading ten covering around 2.9%. This specimen belongs to a study of cytomegalovirus exposure and HLA in healthy donors. In the study overall: HLA-typed donors contributed 65 million to 95 million unique TCRs, which were held in an early data release.

Study outcomes and limitations: 164 TCR beta chains were listed as cytomegalovirus-associated. When analyzed later, a missense DCLRE1C variant was found to be linked to TCR beta V- and J-gene trimming.

The sequence came from a woman in her twenties or thirties in good health and CMV-seropositive. Sequencing was carried out using PBMCs.

The CDR3 protein is CASSSGTSGGRETQYF. For the CDR3, the DNA is TGTGCCAGCAGCTCCGGGACTAGCGGGGGCCGGGAGACCCAGTACTTC. This chain uses TRBV11-1 with TRBJ2-5; 14 bases fit TRBD2. Germline loops: CDR1 SGHAT, CDR2 FQDESV (reference sequence). V gave up 4 bases and J gave up 5 bases; unmatched junction bases: 6. The CDR3 loop spans 16 amino acids.